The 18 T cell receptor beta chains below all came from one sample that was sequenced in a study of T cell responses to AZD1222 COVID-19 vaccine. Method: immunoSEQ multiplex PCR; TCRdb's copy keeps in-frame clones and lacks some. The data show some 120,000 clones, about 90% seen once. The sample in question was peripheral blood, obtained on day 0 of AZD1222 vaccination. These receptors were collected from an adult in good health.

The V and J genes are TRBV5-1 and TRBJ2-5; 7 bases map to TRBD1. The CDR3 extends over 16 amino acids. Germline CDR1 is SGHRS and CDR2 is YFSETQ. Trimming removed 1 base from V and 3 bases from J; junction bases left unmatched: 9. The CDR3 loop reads CASSLPRQGDKETQYF. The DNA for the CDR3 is TGCGCCAGCAGCTTGCCCCGACAGGGCGATAAAGAGACCCAGTACTTC.

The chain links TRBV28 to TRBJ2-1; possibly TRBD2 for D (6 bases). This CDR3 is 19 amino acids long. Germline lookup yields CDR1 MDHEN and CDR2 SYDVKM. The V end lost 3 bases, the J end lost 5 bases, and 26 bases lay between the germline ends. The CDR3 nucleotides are TGTGCCAGCAGTTTTTCCGGGGGACGTCAGTATGGAAACCACAATGAGCAGTTCTTC. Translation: CASSFSGGRQYGNHNEQFF.

CDR3 loop: CASSYGDLLFF. For the CDR3, the DNA is TGTGCCAGCAGTTACGGGGATTTGCTGTTTTTT. The gene calls are TRBV6-5 and TRBJ1-4; D remains ambiguous. Per the germline V gene, CDR1 is MNHEY and CDR2 is SVGAGI. The CDR3 runs 11 residues. V lost 2 bases to trimming and J lost 14 bases, with 9 bases between them.

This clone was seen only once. The CDR3 here is CASTTNSYEQYF. DNA for the CDR3: TGTGCCAGCACGACAAACTCCTACGAGCAGTACTTC. The chain links TRBV28 to TRBJ2-7, with D unclear. Trimming left V 7 bases short and J 0 bases short, with 7 bases between. The length of the CDR3 is 12 residues. Germline loops: CDR1 MDHEN, CDR2 SYDVKM.

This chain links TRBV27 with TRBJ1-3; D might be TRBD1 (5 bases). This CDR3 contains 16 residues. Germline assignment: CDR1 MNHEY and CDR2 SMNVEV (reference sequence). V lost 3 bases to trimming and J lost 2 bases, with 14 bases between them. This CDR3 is CASSFAPLGAGNTIYF. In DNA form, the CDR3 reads TGTGCCAGCAGTTTTGCCCCCCTAGGGGCTGGAAACACCATATATTTT.

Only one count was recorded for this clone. The CDR3: CSVGRGVSNTGELFF. The CDR3 DNA sequence: TGCAGCGTTGGGAGGGGGGTCTCGAACACCGGGGAGCTGTTTTTT. The V call is TRBV29-1, the J call TRBJ2-2; the D call may be TRBD1 or TRBD2 (6 bases each). The CDR3 runs to 15 residues. The germline V gene has CDR1 SQVTM and CDR2 ANQGSEA. V was clipped by 4 bases and J by 0 bases, with 12 bases between them.

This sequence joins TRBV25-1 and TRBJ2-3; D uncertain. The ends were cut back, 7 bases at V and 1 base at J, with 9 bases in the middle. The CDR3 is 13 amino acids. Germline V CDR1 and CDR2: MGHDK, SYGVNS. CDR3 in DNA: TGTGCCAGCACTAGGGCGGGCACAGATACGCAGTATTTT. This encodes CASTRAGTDTQYF.

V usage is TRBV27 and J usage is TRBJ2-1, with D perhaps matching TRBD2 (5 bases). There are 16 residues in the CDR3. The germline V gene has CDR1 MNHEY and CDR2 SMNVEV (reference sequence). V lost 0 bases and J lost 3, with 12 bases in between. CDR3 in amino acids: CASSLSSGTIYNEQFF. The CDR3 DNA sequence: TGTGCCAGCAGTTTATCCAGCGGAACAATCTACAATGAGCAGTTCTTC.

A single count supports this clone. CDR3 nucleotides: TGTGCCAGCAGCTCTATTGGGGGCACTGAAGCTTTCTTT. Amino acid sequence: CASSSIGGTEAFF. V usage is TRBV7-9 and J usage is TRBJ1-1; tentative D call: TRBD1 (5 bases). Germline V gives CDR1 SEHNR, CDR2 FQNEAQ (reference sequence). V shed 4 bases and J shed 4 bases, with 10 bases lying between them. The CDR3 length is 13 residues.

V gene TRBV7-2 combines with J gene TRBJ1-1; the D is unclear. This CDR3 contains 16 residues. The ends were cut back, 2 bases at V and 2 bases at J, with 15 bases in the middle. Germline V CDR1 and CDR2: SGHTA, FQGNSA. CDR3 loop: CASSLRGSRGNTEAFF. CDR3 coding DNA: TGTGCCAGCAGCTTACGGGGATCAAGAGGAAACACTGAAGCTTTCTTT.

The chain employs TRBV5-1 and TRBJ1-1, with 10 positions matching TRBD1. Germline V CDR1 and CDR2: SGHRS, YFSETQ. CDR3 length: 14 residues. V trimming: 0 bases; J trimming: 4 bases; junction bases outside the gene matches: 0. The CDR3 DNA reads TGCGCCAGCAGCTTGGGGACAGGGGGCACTGAAGCTTTCTTT. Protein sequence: CASSLGTGGTEAFF. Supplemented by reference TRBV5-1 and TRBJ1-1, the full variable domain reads KAGVTQTPRYLIKTRGQQVTLSCSPISGHRSVSWYQQTPGQGLQFLFEYFSETQRNKGNFPGRFSGRQFSNSRSEMNVSTLELGDSALYLCASSLGTGGTEAFFGQGTRLTVV.

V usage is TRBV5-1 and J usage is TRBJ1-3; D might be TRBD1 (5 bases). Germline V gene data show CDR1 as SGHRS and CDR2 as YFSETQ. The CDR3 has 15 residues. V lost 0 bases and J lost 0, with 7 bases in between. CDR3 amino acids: CASSLGQNSGNTIYF. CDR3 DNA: TGCGCCAGCAGCTTGGGACAGAACTCTGGAAACACCATATATTTT.

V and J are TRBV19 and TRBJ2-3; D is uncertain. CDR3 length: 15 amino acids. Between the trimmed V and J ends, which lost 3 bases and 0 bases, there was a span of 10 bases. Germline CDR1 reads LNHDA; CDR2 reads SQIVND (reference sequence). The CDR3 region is CASSMGSRSTDTQYF. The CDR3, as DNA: TGTGCCAGTAGTATGGGTAGTCGTAGCACAGATACGCAGTATTTT. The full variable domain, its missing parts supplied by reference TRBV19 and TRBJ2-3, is DGGITQSPKYLFRKEGQNVTLSCEQNLNHDAMYWYRQDPGQGLRLIYYSQIVNDFQKGDIAEGYSVSREKKESFPLTVTSAQKNPTAFYLCASSMGSRSTDTQYFGPGTRLTVL.

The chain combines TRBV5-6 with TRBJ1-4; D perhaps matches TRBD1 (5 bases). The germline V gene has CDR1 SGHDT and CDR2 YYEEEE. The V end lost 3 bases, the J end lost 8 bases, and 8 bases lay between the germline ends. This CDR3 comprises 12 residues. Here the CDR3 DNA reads TGTGCCAGCAGCTCGACAGACGAAAAACTGTTTTTT. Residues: CASSSTDEKLFF.

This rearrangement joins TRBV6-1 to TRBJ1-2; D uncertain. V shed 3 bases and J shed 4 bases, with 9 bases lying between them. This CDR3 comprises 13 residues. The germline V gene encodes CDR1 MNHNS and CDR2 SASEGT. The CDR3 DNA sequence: TGTGCCAGCAGTGACCCGACCCGCTATGGCTACACCTTC. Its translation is CASSDPTRYGYTF.

DNA for the CDR3: TGTGCCAGCAGTGAAAACAGGGGTAATGAAAAACTGTTTTTT. Its translation: CASSENRGNEKLFF. This sequence joins TRBV6-1 and TRBJ1-4; TRBD1 aligns across 7 bases. Germline trimming cut 2 bases from V and 4 bases from J; bases unmatched to any gene: 1. CDR1 and CDR2 (germline): MNHNS, SASEGT. The CDR3 consists of 14 residues.

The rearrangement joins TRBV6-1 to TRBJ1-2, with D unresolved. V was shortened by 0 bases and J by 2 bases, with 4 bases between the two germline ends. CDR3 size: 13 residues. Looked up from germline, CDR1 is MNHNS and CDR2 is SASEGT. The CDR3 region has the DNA TGTGCCAGCAGTGAAGCGATGAACTATGGCTACACCTTC. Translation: CASSEAMNYGYTF.

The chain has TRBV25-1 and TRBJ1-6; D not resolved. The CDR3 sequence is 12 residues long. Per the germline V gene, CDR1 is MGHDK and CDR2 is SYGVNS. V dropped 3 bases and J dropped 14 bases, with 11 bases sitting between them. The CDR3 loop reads CASSEGQATLHF. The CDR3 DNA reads TGTGCCAGCAGTGAGGGCCAGGCCACCCTCCACTTT. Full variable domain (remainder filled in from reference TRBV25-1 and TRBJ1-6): EADIYQTPRYLVIGTGKKITLECSQTMGHDKMYWYQQDPGMELHLIHYSYGVNSTEKGDLSSESTVSRIRTEHFPLTLESARPSHTSQYLCASSEGQATLHFGNGTRLTVT.